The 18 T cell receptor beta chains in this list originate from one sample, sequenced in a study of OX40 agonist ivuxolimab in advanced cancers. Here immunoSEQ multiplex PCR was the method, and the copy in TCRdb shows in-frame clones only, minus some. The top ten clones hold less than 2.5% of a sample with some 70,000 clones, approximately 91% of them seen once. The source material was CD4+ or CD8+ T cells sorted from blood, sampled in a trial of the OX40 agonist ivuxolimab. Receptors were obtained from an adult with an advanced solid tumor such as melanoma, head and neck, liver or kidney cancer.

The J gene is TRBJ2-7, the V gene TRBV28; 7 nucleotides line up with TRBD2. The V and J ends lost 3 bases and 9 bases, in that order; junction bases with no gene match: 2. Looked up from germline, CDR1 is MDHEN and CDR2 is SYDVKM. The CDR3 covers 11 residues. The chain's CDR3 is CASSLGEGQYF. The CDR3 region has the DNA TGTGCCAGCAGTTTGGGGGAGGGGCAGTACTTC. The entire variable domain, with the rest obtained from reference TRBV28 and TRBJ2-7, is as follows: DVKVTQSSRYLVKRTGEKVFLECVQDMDHENMFWYRQDPGLGLRLIYFSYDVKMKEKGDIPEGYSVSREKKERFSLILESASTNQTSMYLCASSLGEGQYFGPGTRLTVT.

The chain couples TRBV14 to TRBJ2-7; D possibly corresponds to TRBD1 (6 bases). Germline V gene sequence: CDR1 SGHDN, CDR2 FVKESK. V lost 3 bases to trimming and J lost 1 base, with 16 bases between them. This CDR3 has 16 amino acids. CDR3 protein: CASSHITGISSYEQYF. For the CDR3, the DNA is TGTGCCAGCAGCCACATAACAGGGATTAGTTCCTACGAGCAGTACTTC.

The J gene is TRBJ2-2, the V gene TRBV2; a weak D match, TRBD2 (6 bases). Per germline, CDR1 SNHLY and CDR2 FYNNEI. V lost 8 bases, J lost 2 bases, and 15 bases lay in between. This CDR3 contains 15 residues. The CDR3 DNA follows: TGTGCCAGCCGCCGGGAGAACCTAAACACCGGGGAGCTGTTTTTT. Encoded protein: CASRRENLNTGELFF.

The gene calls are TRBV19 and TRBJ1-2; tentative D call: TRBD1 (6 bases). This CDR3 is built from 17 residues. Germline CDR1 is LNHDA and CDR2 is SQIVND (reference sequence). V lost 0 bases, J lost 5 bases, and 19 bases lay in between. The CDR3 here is CASSIDVQTGRLYGYTF. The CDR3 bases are TGTGCCAGTAGTATAGATGTTCAGACAGGCCGGCTTTATGGCTACACCTTC.

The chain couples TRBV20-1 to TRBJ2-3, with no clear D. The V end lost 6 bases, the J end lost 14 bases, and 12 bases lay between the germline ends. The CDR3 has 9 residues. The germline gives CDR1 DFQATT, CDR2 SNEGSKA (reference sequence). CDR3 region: CSASDPMYF. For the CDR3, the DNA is TGCAGTGCGTCCGACCCGATGTATTTT.

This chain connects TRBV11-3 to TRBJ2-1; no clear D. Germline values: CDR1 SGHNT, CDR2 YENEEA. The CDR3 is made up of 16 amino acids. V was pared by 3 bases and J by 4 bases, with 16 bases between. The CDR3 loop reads CASSFSSLGIYNEQFF. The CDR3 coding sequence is TGTGCCAGCAGCTTCTCCTCTTTGGGCATATACAATGAGCAGTTCTTC.

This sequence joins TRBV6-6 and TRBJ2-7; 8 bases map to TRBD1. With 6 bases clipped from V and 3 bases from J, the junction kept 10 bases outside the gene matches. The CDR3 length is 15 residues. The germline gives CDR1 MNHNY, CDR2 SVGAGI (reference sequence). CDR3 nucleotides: TGTGCCAGCAGGTCCGGGACAGGCCTGAACTACGAGCAGTACTTC. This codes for CASRSGTGLNYEQYF.

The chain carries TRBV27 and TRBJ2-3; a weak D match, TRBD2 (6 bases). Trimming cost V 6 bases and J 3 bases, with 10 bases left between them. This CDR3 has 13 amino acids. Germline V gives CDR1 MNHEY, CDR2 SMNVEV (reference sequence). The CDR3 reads CASSRRDTDTQYF. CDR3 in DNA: TGTGCCAGCAGCCGGCGGGATACAGATACGCAGTATTTT.

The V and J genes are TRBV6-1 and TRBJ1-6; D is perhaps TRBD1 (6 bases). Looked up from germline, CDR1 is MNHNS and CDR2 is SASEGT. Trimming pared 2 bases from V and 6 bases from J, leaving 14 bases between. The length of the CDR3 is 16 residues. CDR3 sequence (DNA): TGTGCCAGCAGTGAAACTTCCGGACAGATTAATTCACCCCTCCACTTT. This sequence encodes CASSETSGQINSPLHF.

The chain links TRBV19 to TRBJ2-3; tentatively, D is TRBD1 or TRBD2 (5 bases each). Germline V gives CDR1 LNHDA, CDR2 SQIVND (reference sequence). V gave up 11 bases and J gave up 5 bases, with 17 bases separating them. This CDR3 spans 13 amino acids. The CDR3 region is CAPEGRPQDTQYF. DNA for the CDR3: TGTGCCCCTGAGGGGCGCCCACAAGATACGCAGTATTTT.

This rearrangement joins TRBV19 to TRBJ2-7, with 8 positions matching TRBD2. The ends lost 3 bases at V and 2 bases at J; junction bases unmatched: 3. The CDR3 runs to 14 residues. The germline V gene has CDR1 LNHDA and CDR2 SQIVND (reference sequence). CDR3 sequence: CASSIVAGTYEQYF. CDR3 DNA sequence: TGTGCCAGTAGTATTGTAGCGGGAACCTACGAGCAGTACTTC.

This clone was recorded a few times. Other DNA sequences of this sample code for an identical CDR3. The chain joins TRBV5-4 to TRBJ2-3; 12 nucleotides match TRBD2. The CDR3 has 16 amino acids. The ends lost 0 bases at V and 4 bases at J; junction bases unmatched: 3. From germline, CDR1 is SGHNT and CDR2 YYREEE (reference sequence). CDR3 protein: CASSLEASGGADTQYF. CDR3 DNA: TGTGCCAGCAGCTTGGAGGCTAGCGGGGGGGCAGATACGCAGTATTTT.

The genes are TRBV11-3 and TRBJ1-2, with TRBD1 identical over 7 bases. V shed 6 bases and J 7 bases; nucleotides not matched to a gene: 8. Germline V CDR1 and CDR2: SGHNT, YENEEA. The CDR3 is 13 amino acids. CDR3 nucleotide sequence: TGTGCCAGCAGAGAGGGGGCTAATCCTGGCTACACCTTC. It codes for CASREGANPGYTF.

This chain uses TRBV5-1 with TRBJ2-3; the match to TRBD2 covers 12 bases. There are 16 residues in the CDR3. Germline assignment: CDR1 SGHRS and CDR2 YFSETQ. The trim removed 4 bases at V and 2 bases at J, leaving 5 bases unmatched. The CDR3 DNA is TGCGCCAGCAGCCTCTGGACTAGCGGGGTCACAGATACGCAGTATTTT. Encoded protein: CASSLWTSGVTDTQYF.

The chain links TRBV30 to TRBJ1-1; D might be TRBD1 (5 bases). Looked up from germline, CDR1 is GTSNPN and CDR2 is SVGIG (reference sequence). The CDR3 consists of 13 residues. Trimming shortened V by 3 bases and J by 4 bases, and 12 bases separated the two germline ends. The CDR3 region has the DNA TGTGCCTGGAGGTTCGGGGGAAGCACTGAAGCTTTCTTT. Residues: CAWRFGGSTEAFF.

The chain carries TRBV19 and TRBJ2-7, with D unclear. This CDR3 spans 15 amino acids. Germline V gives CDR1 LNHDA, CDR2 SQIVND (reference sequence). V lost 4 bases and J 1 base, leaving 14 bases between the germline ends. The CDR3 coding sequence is TGTGCCAGTAGTACCCTATACGGTTCATCCTACGAGCAGTACTTC. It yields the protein CASSTLYGSSYEQYF.

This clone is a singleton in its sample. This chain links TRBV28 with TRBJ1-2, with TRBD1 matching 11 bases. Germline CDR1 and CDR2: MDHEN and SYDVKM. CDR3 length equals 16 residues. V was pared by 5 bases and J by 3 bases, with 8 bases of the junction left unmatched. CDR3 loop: CASSPPGQGGDYGYTF. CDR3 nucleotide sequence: TGTGCCAGCAGTCCCCCGGGACAGGGGGGAGACTATGGCTACACCTTC.

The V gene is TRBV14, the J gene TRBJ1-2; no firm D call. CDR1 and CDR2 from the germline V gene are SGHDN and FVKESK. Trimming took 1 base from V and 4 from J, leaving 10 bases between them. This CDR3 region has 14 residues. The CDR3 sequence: CASSQVFSSYGYTF. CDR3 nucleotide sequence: TGTGCCAGCAGCCAAGTCTTCTCCTCCTATGGCTACACCTTC. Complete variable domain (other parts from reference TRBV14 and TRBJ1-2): EAGVTQFPSHSVIEKGQTVTLRCDPISGHDNLYWYRRVMGKEIKFLLHFVKESKQDESGMPNNRFLAERTGGTYSTLKVQPAELEDSGVYFCASSQVFSSYGYTFGSGTRLTVV.